This T cell receptor beta chain derives from a study of CD8 T cells in ankylosing spondylitis (dated by TCRdb to 2017 to 2019). For the wider study: To find TCR variants linked to disease, the study profiled T cell receptor beta repertoires in ankylosing spondylitis patients and healthy donors. The full study cohort comprised 20 to 30 ankylosing spondylitis patients and about 110 healthy donors. Peripheral blood samples were taken, and synovial fluid was additionally collected from ankylosing spondylitis patients.

The listed sequencing device is Illumina HiSeq 2500. TCR beta libraries were prepared by quantitative 5'-RACE with molecular barcodes. The authors' analysis ran thus. Disease-linked TCR variants were identified with a new computational method built on a probabilistic model of VDJ rearrangement. TCRdb reprocessing: public reads trimmed at Q25 with fastp, clones called with MiXCR, in-frame beta chains kept. Every distinct CDR3 protein forms one entry, paired with its most common genes and DNA. The V and J calls were determined by TCRdb, not by the authors. This sample is represented by 130,000 or so distinct CDR3 sequences; about a sixth of them were singletons. In total, the top ten clones hold approximately 33% of the sample. Concerning this clonotype itself: The antigen it recognizes is unknown. Base quality data are lacking; no much larger clone is found one base away.

On the study overall, not on this receptor specifically: Some TCR beta motif variants had previously been reported in synovial fluid and blood of reactive arthritis patients, which suggested common disease-initiation mechanisms. The disease-linked clones had a CD8+ phenotype and were found at relatively low frequencies in peripheral blood. The disease-linked clones were reported to be significantly enriched in matched synovial fluid samples from ankylosing spondylitis patients. Blood from ankylosing spondylitis patients appeared to be characterized by a TCR beta motif composed of about eight highly homologous amino acid variants.

This sequence originates from a male donor with ankylosing spondylitis. The specimen was blood, either unsorted or a sorted T cell fraction (not recorded which).

The CDR3 reads CASKTGQGNTEAFF. The DNA sequence reads TGTGCCAGCAAAACGGGACAGGGGAACACTGAAGCTTTCTTT. The receptor chain draws on TRBV27 and TRBJ1-1; 9 middle bases align to TRBD1. Via the germline V gene (reference sequence), CDR1 is MNHEY and CDR2 SMNVEV. Reading from cysteine to phenylalanine, the CDR3 counts 14 amino acids. The DNA shown is the 42-base CDR3, in frame from base 1. Trimming accounts for 7 bases at V and 1 base at J, while the number of junction bases matched to no gene is 4.